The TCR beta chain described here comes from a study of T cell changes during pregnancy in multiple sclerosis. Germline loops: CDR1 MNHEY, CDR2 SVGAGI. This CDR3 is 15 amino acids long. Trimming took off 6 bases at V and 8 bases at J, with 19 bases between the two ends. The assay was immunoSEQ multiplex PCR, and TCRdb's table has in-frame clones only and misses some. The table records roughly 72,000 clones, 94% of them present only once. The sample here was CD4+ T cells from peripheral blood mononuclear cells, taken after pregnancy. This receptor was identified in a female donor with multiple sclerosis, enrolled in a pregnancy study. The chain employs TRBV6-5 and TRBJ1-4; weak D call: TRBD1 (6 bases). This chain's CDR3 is CASRRSGDPGEKLFF. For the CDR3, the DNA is TGTGCCAGCAGGCGCTCAGGGGACCCAGGGGAAAAACTGTTTTTT.